This entry describes one T cell receptor (beta chain). This specimen belongs to a study of cytomegalovirus exposure and HLA in healthy donors. Trimming shortened V by 5 bases and J by 6 bases, and 8 bases separated the two germline ends. Germline V lookup: CDR1 DFQATT, CDR2 SNEGSKA (reference sequence). The CDR3 spans 10 residues. The PCR contained 60 Vbeta and 13 Jbeta primers. Assay used: immunoSEQ multiplex PCR; TCRdb lists only in-frame clones, some missing. The profile covers around 170,000 clones, with 80% to 85% appearing a single time and approximately 6.3% taken by the ten largest. The sample taken for sequencing was PBMCs. The chain is built from TRBV20-1 and TRBJ2-7; no clear D. The sequence was collected from a man aged 35-49 years in good health and CMV-seropositive. This chain's CDR3 is CSAGPGEQYF. In DNA form, the CDR3 reads TGCAGTGCTGGCCCGGGCGAGCAGTACTTC.